A single T cell receptor (beta chain) is shown here with its context. The antigen is unknown. In the PCR, 60 Vbeta and 13 Jbeta primers were used. Sequenced by immunoSEQ multiplex PCR; TCRdb stores in-frame clones only, minus some. Here the sample table reports 130,000 or so clones. The CDR3 is 13 residues long. With 4 bases removed from V and 4 bases from J, the gap between germline ends came to 10 bases. Germline assignment: CDR1 SNHLY and CDR2 FYNNEI. This sample was taken from a study of cytomegalovirus exposure and HLA in healthy donors. Study-level results: A later analysis found TCR association rates differed by HLA locus, highest for DRB1 and lowest for HLA-C. Most of the TCR beta V segments (in an earlier analysis) were productive either about 87% or about 30% of the time.

The rearrangement links TRBV2 to TRBJ2-5, with no clear D. Sequencing was carried out using PBMCs. This clonotype originated in a middle-aged woman in good health and CMV-seronegative. The CDR3 region is CASSGLRGETQYF. The CDR3, as DNA: TGTGCCAGCAGTGGACTCCGAGGAGAGACCCAGTACTTC.